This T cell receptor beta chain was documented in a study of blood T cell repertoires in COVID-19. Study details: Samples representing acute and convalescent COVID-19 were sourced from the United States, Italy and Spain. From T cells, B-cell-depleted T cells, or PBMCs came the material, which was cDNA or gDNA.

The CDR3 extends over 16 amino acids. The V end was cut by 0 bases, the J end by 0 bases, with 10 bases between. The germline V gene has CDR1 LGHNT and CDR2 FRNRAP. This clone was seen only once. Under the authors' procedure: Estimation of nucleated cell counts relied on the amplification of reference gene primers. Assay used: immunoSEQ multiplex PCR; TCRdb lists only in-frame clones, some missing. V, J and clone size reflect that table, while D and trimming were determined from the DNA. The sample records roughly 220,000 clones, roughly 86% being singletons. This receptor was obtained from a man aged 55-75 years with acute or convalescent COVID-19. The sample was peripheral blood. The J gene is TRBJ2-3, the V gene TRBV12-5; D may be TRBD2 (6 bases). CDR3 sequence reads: CASGLVVGTSTDTQYF. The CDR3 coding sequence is TGTGCTAGTGGTTTGGTAGTGGGGACTAGCACAGATACGCAGTATTTT.